A single sample gave rise to the 15 T cell receptor beta chains below, sequenced in a study of monozygotic twins with inflammatory bowel disease. TCRdb re-analyzed the 5' RACE reads; it lists each CDR3 protein once, without DNA. This sample's table reports about 380,000 distinct CDR3 sequences. Sequenced: blood. These receptors were collected from a human donor with ulcerative colitis or Crohn's disease, or a healthy co-twin of an affected twin (not recorded which).

The chain uses TRBV5-1 and TRBJ2-3; absent DNA, TCRdb's TRBD2 call cannot be checked. Looked up from germline, CDR1 is SGHRS and CDR2 is YFSETQ. The CDR3 is 13 amino acids. CDR3: CASALYSTDTQYF.

V usage is TRBV27 and J usage is TRBJ2-2. Germline CDR1 reads MNHEY; CDR2 reads SMNVEV (reference sequence). The CDR3 totals 13 residues. The CDR3 protein is CASSFVDTGELFF.

The chain combines TRBV5-1 with TRBJ2-1; TCRdb outputs TRBD1, but without DNA this stays unchecked. Germline CDR1 is SGHRS and CDR2 is YFSETQ. The CDR3 is 16 amino acids. The CDR3 reads CASSWGRGRGSNEQFF. Combining the CDR3 with reference TRBV5-1 and TRBJ2-1 gives the whole variable domain KAGVTQTPRYLIKTRGQQVTLSCSPISGHRSVSWYQQTPGQGLQFLFEYFSETQRNKGNFPGRFSGRQFSNSRSEMNVSTLELGDSALYLCASSWGRGRGSNEQFFGPGTRLTVL.

The V and J genes are TRBV20-1 and TRBJ1-1. The CDR3 has 13 residues. Germline CDR1 is DFQATT and CDR2 is SNEGSKA (reference sequence). CDR3 region: CSATTSLNTEAFF.

J is TRBJ2-1 and V is TRBV25-1. Germline V CDR1 and CDR2: MGHDK, SYGVNS. The CDR3 runs 11 residues. CDR3: CATISYNEQFF.

This rearrangement joins TRBV2 to TRBJ2-3; TCRdb's D call of TRBD1 is untestable without DNA. This CDR3 comprises 15 residues. The germline V gene has CDR1 SNHLY and CDR2 FYNNEI. The CDR3: CASSVVASHTDTQYF.

The CDR3 reads CSARGRQPQHF. The rearrangement joins TRBV20-1 to TRBJ1-5. The CDR3 is 11 amino acids. Per germline, CDR1 DFQATT and CDR2 SNEGSKA (reference sequence).

This sequence joins TRBV18 and TRBJ1-4. Germline V gene sequence: CDR1 KGHSH, CDR2 LQKENI. This CDR3 is 13 amino acids long. This CDR3 is CASSGTANEKLFF.

The J gene is TRBJ1-6, the V gene TRBV4-1; TCRdb returns TRBD1, unconfirmable since there is no DNA. Per germline, CDR1 MGHRA and CDR2 YSYEKL. The CDR3 has 17 amino acids. CDR3 sequence: CASSQGVQGGYNSPLHF.

The chain recombines TRBV29-1 with TRBJ2-7. Germline assignment: CDR1 SQVTM and CDR2 ANQGSEA. The CDR3 contains 12 residues. The CDR3 is CSVYSDSYEQYF.

The chain couples TRBV25-1 to TRBJ1-6. Per germline, CDR1 MGHDK and CDR2 SYGVNS. CDR3 length: 13 amino acids. CDR3 residues: CASSEYSTPALHF.

The chain is built from TRBV5-4 and TRBJ2-7. The CDR3 runs 14 residues. The V gene's germline CDR1 is SGHNT and CDR2 YYREEE (reference sequence). The CDR3 sequence: CASSLINWKHEQYF.

The rearrangement uses TRBV18 and TRBJ2-7; as DNA is missing, the TRBD1 call by TCRdb cannot be tested. This CDR3 comprises 15 residues. Per the germline V gene, CDR1 is KGHSH and CDR2 is LQKENI. CDR3 residues: CASSPGETQGYEQYF.

The CDR3: CSARAGGRPSSEAFF. The chain employs TRBV20-1 and TRBJ1-1; no DNA is available, so the TRBD1 call from TCRdb remains unchecked. Germline assignment: CDR1 DFQATT and CDR2 SNEGSKA (reference sequence). The CDR3 length is 15 residues.

The rearrangement uses TRBV27 and TRBJ1-4; TCRdb calls TRBD1, which cannot be checked without DNA. This CDR3 has 15 amino acids. Germline V lookup: CDR1 MNHEY, CDR2 SMNVEV (reference sequence). Here the CDR3 reads CASSFGTATNEKLFF.